This T cell receptor (beta chain) was identified during a study of PD-1 blockade in classical Hodgkin lymphoma (TCRdb year 2020). General notes on the study: Nivolumab dosing was 3 mg/kg intravenously every 2 weeks, continuing until either disease progression or unacceptable toxicity. The study used CyTOF and TCR beta sequencing to define a peripheral blood immune signature of response to PD-1 blockade in classical Hodgkin lymphoma. Results and caveats for the whole study, not just this receptor: The study was limited to a single clinical trial cohort, and causes of repertoire differences, possibly disease activity or prior therapy, remained undefined. Baseline diversity similar to that of newly diagnosed patients was observed in trial patients achieving complete response, whereas significantly lower diversity was observed in partial responders and progressors. Baseline TCR diversity was reported to be lower in newly diagnosed patients than in healthy donors, and even lower in relapsed/refractory patients. Diversity was lower in patients who began nivolumab less than 1 year after ASCT, so these patients were left out of later analyses to avoid confounding by immune reconstitution. A significant rise by C4D1 was seen in CD4+ but not CD8+ TCR diversity (p=0.0027 vs p=0.16), with the rise being most apparent in complete responders (p=0.02).

Comments on this clone: Its specific antigen is unknown. One base away there is no much larger clone; base qualities are not given.

From cysteine to phenylalanine, the CDR3 is 11 amino acids long. CDR3 DNA is the only sequence kept; it has 33 bases, read in frame from the first base. Sequences SQVTM (CDR1) and ANQGSEA (CDR2) are obtained from the germline V gene. Cut back by 4 bases and 7 bases, the V and J ends lie 8 bases apart. The Qiagen DNeasy kit was used to extract genomic DNA both from unsorted PBMCs and from the negatively selected CD4+ and CD8+ fractions. Amplification of TCR beta CDR3 regions was done by immunoSEQ multiplex PCR with primers that anneal to V and J segments. A synthetic immune receptor repertoire was used to minimize amplification bias, and any remaining bias was removed computationally after sequencing. In the source study's methods: Repertoire diversity was quantified as the Shannon entropy index using custom Python scripts. Unsorted, CD4+ and CD8+ repertoires were analyzed separately, except in combined analyses where CD4+ and CD8+ sequences were merged in silico. A clone was considered expanded if an increase in frequency of at least 2-fold after treatment relative to C1D1 was found, and a pseudocount of 0.5 was applied to clones undetected at baseline. Singleton clones were defined as clones with 0 or 1 copy at C1D1, and non-singleton clones were defined as clones with 2 or more copies. Clones expanded in unsorted samples were annotated as CD4+, CD8+ or unknown by matching protein sequences in sorted samples from the same patient. Wilcoxon tests on paired samples were used to test diversity changes from C1D1 to C4D1. As stored in TCRdb, this immuneACCESS dataset retains in-frame rearrangements with V and J assigned. A fraction of the clones does not appear; measured against another copy, unresolved V genes explain less than half of the discrepancy, and the remainder lacks a known reason. That table is the source of V, J and clone size, and D and trimming were worked out from the DNA. The sample table contains 45,000 to 55,000 clones; only one count was recorded for 81% of them. The biggest ten clones account for roughly 15% of the sample.

This specimen's time point label, interpreted: cycle 1 day 1 (C1D1), immediately before nivolumab initiation. All trial patients had relapsed after autologous stem cell transplantation, with cohorts A, B and C differing in prior brentuximab vedotin exposure. The trial cohort comprised approximately 55 patients with relapsed/refractory classical Hodgkin lymphoma whose best overall responses were complete response, partial response or progressive disease. Single-agent nivolumab was administered to trial patients in the multi-cohort phase II CheckMate 205 trial. An independent review committee assessed best overall response by applying the 2007 International Working Group response criteria. PBMCs from the trial were collected at three points: immediately before nivolumab initiation (C1D1), and during therapy at cycle 2 day 1 and cycle 4 day 1. After peripheral blood was drawn into 8 mL Vacutainer Cell Preparation Tubes, PBMCs were isolated by centrifugation and then cryopreserved.

The V and J segments used are TRBV29-1 and TRBJ2-1, with the D segment identity uncertain. The clonotype originates from a human donor with classical Hodgkin lymphoma. The sequencing used peripheral blood mononuclear cells (PBMCs), collected at baseline. The nucleotide sequence reads TGCAGCGTTGTATTGGGGAATGAGCAGTTCTTC. Protein translation: CSVVLGNEQFF.